This T cell receptor beta chain was obtained from a study of T cell responses to AZD1222 COVID-19 vaccine (dated by TCRdb to the early 2020s). Context from the whole study: AZD1222 recipients given second doses at about 4 weeks or at about 12 weeks were pooled, since spike-specific TCR depth and breadth were not found to differ between the two schedules. Trial participants were enrolled by age into subgroups of 18-55, 56-69 and 70-plus years, and around 150, 28 and 57 TCR-sequenced participants, respectively, were included in these subgroups. A total of around 240 trial participants underwent TCR sequencing, of whom some 200 had received two doses of AZD1222 and approximately 25 had received two doses of the MenACWY control vaccine.

Including the terminal cysteine and phenylalanine, the CDR3 comprises 17 residues. The sequence is cut down to CDR3 DNA, 51 bases in frame from base 1. For CDR1 and CDR2, the germline V gene lists MDHEN and SYDVKM. V is pruned by 2 bases and J by 5 bases, leaving 11 bases of the junction without a gene match. The paper's findings and limits, for the study overall: Participants were mostly white British, with more females than males. The authors suggested clonal diversity may have been underestimated. The 56-69-year group was small, and its depth increase did not reach significance, likely because of low power. Because no day 14 peak-response samples were available, repertoires were characterized only after the peak T cell response. Epitopes outside the regions mutated in the B.1.351 and B.1.1.7 variants were reportedly recognized by nearly half of the unique spike-specific TCRs. Conclusions about previously exposed vaccinees were limited because only six AZD1222 recipients were SARS-CoV-2 seropositive at baseline. The vaccine-associated CD4 TCRs covered the entire spike protein, and the dominant responses fell in regions 160-218 and 743-854. After two AZD1222 doses, both the breadth and the depth of spike-specific TCRs were significantly higher than at day 0 and than in MenACWY recipients.

What the time point label conveys for this sample: baseline before first vaccination. Vaccinee samples came from UK trials COV001 and COV002, including a single-blind randomized controlled phase 2/3 trial of AZD1222 (ChAdOx1 nCoV-19) in healthy adults. For TCRbeta chain sequencing, PBMC samples were collected from trial participants at day 0 and at day 28 after the second dose. The CDR3 regions of human TCRbeta chains were subjected to immunosequencing. The study's processing was this. TCRs in the repertoires were matched against a reference library of SARS-CoV-2-specific TCRs that had been generated with the MIRA antigen-specificity platform. Breadth was defined as the fraction of unique TCRs that were SARS-CoV-2-associated. Depth was defined as the fraction of total T cells that were SARS-CoV-2-associated. Using the MIRA data, every spike-specific TCR was mapped to the spike region that the TCR reacted to and assigned to either a CD4 or a CD8 class. Log10-transformed breadth and depth values were compared by one-way ANOVA with Sidak's multiple comparisons tests. TCRdb re-hosts the immuneACCESS table, in-frame sequences only. Its copies lack some clones; in the studies checked, an unresolved V gene accounts for under half of them, and the cause for the rest is not known. That table gives V, J and clone size, and the DNA gave D and trimming. The sample table lists more than 100,000 clones, roughly 90% of them with a count of one. The ten largest clones add up to 6.5% to 9% of the sample.

With regard to this clone: Its specific antigen is unknown. The input lacks base qualities; no much larger clone sits a single base away.

This TCR derives from an adult in good health. The V gene is TRBV28 and the J gene is TRBJ2-4, and TRBD1 aligns with 8 junction nucleotides. Specimen: peripheral blood, collected on day 0 of AZD1222 vaccination. Here the CDR3 is given as CASSLIGRGLRENIQYF. Read as DNA, the sequence is TGTGCCAGCAGTTTAATCGGCAGGGGGCTTCGTGAAAACATTCAGTACTTC.